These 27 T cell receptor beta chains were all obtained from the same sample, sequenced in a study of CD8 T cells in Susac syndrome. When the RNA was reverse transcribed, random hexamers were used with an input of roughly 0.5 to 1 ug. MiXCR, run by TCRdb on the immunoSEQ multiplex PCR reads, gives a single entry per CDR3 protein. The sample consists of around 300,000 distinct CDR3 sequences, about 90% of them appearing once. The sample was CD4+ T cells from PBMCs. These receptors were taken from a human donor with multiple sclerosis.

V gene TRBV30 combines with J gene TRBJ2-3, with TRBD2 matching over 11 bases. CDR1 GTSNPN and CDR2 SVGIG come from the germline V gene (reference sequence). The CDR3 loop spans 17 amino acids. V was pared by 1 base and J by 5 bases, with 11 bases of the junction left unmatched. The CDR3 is CAWSGGLAEPGGDTQYF. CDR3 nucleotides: TGTGCCTGGAGTGGGGGACTAGCGGAACCTGGGGGAGATACGCAGTATTTT.

The CDR3 sequence is CASGLVPVGDEQFF. For the CDR3, the DNA is TGTGCTAGTGGTTTGGTACCTGTAGGGGATGAGCAGTTCTTC. The chain combines TRBV12-5 with TRBJ2-1; D is perhaps TRBD1 (5 bases). Germline CDR1 and CDR2: LGHNT and FRNRAP. V was trimmed by 0 bases and J by 8 bases, leaving 11 bases between them. CDR3 length: 14 residues.

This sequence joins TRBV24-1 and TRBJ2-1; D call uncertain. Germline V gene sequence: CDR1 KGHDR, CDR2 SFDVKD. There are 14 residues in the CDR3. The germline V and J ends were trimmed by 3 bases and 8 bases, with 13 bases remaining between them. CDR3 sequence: CATSDVLQSDEQFF. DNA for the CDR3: TGTGCCACCAGTGATGTACTACAGAGCGATGAGCAGTTCTTC.

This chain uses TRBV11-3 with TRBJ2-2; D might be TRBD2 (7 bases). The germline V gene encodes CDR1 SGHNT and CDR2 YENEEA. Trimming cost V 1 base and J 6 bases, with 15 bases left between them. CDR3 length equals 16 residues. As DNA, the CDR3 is TGTGCCAGCAGCTTAGGCGGCGCGGGGGCCCCCGGGGAGCTGTTTTTT. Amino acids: CASSLGGAGAPGELFF.

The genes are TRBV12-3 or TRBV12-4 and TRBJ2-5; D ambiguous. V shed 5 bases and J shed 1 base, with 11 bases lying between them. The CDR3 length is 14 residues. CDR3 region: CASSLPPAQETQYF. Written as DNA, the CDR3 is TGTGCCAGCAGTCTCCCCCCCGCCCAAGAGACCCAGTACTTC.

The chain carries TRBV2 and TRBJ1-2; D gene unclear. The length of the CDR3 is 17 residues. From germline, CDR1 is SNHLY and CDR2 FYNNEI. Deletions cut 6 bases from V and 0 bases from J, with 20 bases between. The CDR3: CASSYQPPTISNYGYTF. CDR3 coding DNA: TGTGCCAGCAGCTACCAGCCTCCAACAATATCTAACTATGGCTACACCTTC. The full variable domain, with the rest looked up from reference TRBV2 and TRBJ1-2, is EPEVTQTPSHQVTQMGQEVILRCVPISNHLYFYWYRQILGQKVEFLVSFYNNEISEKSEIFDDQFSVERPDGSNFTLKIRSTKLEDSAMYFCASSYQPPTISNYGYTFGSGTRLTVV.

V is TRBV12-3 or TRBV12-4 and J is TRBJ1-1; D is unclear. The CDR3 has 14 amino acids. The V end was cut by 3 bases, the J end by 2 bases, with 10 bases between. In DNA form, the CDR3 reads TGTGCCAGCAGTTTGGGCGAAATTAACACTGAAGCTTTCTTT. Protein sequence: CASSLGEINTEAFF.

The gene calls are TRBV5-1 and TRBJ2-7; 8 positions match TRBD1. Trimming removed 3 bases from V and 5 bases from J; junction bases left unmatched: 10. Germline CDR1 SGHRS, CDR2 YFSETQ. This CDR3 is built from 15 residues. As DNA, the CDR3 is TGCGCCAGCAGCTCCTGGACAGGGAGTAGCGACGAGCAGTACTTC. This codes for CASSSWTGSSDEQYF.

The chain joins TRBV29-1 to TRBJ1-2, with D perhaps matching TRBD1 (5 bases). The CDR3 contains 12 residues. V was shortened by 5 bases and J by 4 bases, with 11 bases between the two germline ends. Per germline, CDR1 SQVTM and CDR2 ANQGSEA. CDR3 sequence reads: CSVIQGSYGYTF. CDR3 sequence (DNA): TGCAGCGTTATCCAGGGTTCCTATGGCTACACCTTC. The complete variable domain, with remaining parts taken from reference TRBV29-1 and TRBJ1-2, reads SAVISQKPSRDICQRGTSLTIQCQVDSQVTMMFWYRQQPGQSLTLIATANQGSEATYESGFVIDKFPISRPNLTFSTLTVSNMSPEDSSIYLCSVIQGSYGYTFGSGTRLTVV.

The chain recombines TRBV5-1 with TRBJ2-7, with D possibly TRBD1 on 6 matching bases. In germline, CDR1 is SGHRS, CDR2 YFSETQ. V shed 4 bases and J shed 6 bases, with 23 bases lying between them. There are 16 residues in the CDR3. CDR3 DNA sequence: TGCGCCAGCAGCCGCCAGGGAACAGGGCATCTTCTCGAGCAGTACTTC. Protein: CASSRQGTGHLLEQYF.

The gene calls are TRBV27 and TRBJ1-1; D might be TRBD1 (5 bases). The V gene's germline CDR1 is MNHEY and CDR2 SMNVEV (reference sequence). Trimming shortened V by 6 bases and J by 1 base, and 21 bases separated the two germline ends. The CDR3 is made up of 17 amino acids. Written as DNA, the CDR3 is TGTGCCAGCAGCCCCGGGTCAGGGATAAGGAGGAACACTGAAGCTTTCTTT. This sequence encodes CASSPGSGIRRNTEAFF.

The CDR3 nucleotides read TGTGCCAGCAGCCAGAAATCCCTCGGAGGTGCCGGGGAGCTGTTTTTT. Protein: CASSQKSLGGAGELFF. The rearrangement links TRBV3-1 to TRBJ2-2, with D perhaps TRBD2 (5 bases). The CDR3 consists of 16 residues. Per germline, CDR1 LGHDT and CDR2 YNNKEL (reference sequence). Trimming took off 3 bases at V and 6 bases at J, with 17 bases between the two ends.

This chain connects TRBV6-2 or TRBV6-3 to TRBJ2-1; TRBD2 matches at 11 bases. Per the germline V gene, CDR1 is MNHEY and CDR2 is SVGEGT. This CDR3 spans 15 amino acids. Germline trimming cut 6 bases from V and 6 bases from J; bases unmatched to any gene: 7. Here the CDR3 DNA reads TGTGCCAGCAGCTCGACTAGCGGGACGGCCAATGAGCAGTTCTTC. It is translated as CASSSTSGTANEQFF.

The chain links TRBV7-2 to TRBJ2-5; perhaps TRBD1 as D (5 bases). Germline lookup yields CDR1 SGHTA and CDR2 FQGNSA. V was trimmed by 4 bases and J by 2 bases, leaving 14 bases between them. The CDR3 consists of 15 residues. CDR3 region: CASSSGQKPQETQYF. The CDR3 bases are TGTGCCAGCAGCTCTGGACAAAAGCCTCAAGAGACCCAGTACTTC.

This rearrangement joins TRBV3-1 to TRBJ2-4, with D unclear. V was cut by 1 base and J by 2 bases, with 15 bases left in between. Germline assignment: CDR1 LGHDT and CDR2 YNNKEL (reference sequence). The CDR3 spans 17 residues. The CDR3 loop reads CASSQAPYRKTKNIQYF. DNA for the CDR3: TGTGCCAGCAGCCAAGCCCCCTACCGGAAAACCAAAAACATTCAGTACTTC.

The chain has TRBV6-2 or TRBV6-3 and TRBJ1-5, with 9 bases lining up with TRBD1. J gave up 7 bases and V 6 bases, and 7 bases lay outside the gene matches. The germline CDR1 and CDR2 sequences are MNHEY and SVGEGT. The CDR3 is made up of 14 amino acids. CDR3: CASRFGTGTQPQHF. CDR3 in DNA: TGTGCCAGCAGATTCGGGACAGGGACGCAGCCCCAGCATTTT.

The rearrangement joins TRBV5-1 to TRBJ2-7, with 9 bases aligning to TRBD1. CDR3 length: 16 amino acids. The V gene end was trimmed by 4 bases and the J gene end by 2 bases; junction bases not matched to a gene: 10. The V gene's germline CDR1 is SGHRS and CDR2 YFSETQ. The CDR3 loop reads CASSRAGTGITYEQYF. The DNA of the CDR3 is TGCGCCAGCAGCAGAGCGGGGACAGGGATAACCTACGAGCAGTACTTC.

Here the CDR3 DNA reads TGTGCCAGCAGGCGCGGGGGAAGCACTGAAGCTTTCTTT. This translates into CASRRGGSTEAFF. The gene calls are TRBV7-3 and TRBJ1-1; D might be TRBD1 (5 bases). The CDR3 is made up of 13 amino acids. V lost 6 bases and J 4 bases, leaving 12 bases between the germline ends. Germline V gene lookup returns CDR1 SGHTA and CDR2 FQGTGA. Based on the CDR3 plus reference TRBV7-3 and TRBJ1-1, the full variable domain is GAGVSQTPSNKVTEKGKYVELRCDPISGHTALYWYRQSLGQGPEFLIYFQGTGAADDSGLPNDRFFAVRPEGSVSTLKIQRTERGDSAVYLCASRRGGSTEAFFGQGTRLTVV.

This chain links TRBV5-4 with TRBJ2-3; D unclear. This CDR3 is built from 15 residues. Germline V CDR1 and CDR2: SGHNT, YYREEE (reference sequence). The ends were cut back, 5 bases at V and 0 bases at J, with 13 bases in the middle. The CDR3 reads CASRNPAGSTDTQYF. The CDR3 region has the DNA TGTGCCAGCAGGAACCCCGCCGGGAGCACAGATACGCAGTATTTT.

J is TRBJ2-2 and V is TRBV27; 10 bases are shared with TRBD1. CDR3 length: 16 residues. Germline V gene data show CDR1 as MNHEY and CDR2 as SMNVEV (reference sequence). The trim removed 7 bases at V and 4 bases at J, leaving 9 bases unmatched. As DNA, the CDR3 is TGTGCCAGCACAAAGCGGGGGACAGGGGTCACCGGGGAGCTGTTTTTT. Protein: CASTKRGTGVTGELFF.

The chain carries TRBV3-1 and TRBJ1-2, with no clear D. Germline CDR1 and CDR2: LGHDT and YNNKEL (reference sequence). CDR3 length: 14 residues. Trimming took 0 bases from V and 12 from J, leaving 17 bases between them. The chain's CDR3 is CASSQEVGVGGHTF. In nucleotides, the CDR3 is TGTGCCAGCAGCCAAGAGGTGGGAGTAGGAGGTCACACCTTC.

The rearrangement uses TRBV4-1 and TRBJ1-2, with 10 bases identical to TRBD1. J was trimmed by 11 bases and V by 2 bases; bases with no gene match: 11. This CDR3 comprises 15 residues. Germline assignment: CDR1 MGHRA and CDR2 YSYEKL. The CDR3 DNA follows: TGCGCCAGCAGCCAACCGGGACAGGGGCCATTCGGGTACACCTTC. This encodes CASSQPGQGPFGYTF.

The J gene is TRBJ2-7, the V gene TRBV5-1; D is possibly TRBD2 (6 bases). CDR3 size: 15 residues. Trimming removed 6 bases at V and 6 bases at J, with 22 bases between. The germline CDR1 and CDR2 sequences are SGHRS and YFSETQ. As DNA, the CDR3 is TGCGCCAGCAACGCCCGGGCGGGGATGGCGTTCGAGCAGTACTTC. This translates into CASNARAGMAFEQYF.

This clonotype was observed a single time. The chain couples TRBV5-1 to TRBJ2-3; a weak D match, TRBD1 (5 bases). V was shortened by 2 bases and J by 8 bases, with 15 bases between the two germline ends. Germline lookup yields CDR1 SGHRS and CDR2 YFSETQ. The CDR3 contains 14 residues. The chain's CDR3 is CASSFDLGVGTQYF. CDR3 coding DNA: TGCGCCAGCAGCTTCGATCTAGGGGTCGGTACGCAGTATTTT.

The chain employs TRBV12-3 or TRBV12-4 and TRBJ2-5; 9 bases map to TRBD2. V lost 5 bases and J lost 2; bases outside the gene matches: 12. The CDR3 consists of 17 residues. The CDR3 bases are TGTGCCAGCAGTGCCCGACTAGCGGTCATAGGACAAGAGACCCAGTACTTC. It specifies CASSARLAVIGQETQYF.

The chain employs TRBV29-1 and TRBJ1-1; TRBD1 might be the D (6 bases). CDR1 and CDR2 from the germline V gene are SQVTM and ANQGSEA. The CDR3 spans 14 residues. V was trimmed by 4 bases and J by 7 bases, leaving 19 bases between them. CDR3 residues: CSVGLRRGAREAFF. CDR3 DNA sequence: TGCAGCGTTGGTTTAAGGCGGGGGGCTCGTGAAGCTTTCTTT.

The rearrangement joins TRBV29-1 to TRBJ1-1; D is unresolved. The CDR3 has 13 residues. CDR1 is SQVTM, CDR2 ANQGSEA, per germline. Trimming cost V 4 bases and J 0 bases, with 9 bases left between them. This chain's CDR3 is CSVVGDVNTEAFF. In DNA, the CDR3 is TGCAGCGTTGTGGGCGACGTGAACACTGAAGCTTTCTTT. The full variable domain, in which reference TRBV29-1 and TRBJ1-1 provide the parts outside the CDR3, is SAVISQKPSRDICQRGTSLTIQCQVDSQVTMMFWYRQQPGQSLTLIATANQGSEATYESGFVIDKFPISRPNLTFSTLTVSNMSPEDSSIYLCSVVGDVNTEAFFGQGTRLTVV.